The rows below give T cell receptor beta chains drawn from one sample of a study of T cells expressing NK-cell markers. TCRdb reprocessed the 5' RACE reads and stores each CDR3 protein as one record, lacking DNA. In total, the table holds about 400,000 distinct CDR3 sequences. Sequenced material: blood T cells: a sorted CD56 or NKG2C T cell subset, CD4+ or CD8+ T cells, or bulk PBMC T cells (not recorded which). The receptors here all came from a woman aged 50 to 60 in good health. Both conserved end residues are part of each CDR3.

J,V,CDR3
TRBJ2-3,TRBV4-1,CASSQDGTSGAFTDTQYF
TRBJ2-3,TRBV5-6,CASSPWGDGRADTQYF
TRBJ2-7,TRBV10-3,CAIWDSSSNEQYF
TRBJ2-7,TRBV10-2,CASSERRLAWEQYF
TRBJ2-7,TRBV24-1,CATSDTGTGASYEQYF
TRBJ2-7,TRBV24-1,CATSGPSYEQYF
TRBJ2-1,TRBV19,CASSIVAGEQFF
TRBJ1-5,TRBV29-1,CSVSPLNSNQPQHF
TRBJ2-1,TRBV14,CASSQRTPRPSPNYNEQFF
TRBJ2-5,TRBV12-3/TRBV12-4,CASSSQLAGWQETQYF
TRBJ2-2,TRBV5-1,CASSLSTIGTGELFF
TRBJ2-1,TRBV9,CASSPGYNEQFF
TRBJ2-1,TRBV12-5,CASGFVGAYNEQFF
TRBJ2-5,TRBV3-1,CASSHGVGEMYQETQYF
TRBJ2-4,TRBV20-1,CSAREGLAGLAKNIQYF
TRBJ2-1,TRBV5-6,CASSLVEGGSYNEQFF
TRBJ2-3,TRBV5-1,CASSLSAAIRGSTDTQYF
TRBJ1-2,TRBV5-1,CASSLTPGLNYGYTF
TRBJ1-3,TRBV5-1,CASSGGESSGNTIYF